The clone carrying this T cell receptor beta chain was found many times. Its antigen is undetermined. The sample is drawn from a study of CD8 T cells in ankylosing spondylitis. General study findings and limits: In synovial fluid and blood from reactive arthritis, some motif variants were previously reported. Seemingly characteristic of ankylosing spondylitis blood was a TCR beta motif consisting of about 8 highly homologous variants.

In TCRdb, the 5' RACE reads were re-called with MiXCR into one record per CDR3 protein. The sample lists a few hundred thousand distinct CDR3 sequences; approximately 7.4% were seen once. This CDR3 spans 13 amino acids. Germline assignment: CDR1 MDHEN and CDR2 SYDVKM. V shed 6 bases and J shed 13 bases, with 19 bases lying between them. This sequence originates from a male donor with ankylosing spondylitis. V is TRBV28 and J is TRBJ2-1; D gene uncertain. The sample taken for sequencing was blood, either unsorted or a sorted T cell fraction (not recorded which). CDR3 region: CASSVIIGRAQFF. The CDR3 DNA follows: TGTGCCAGCAGCGTAATTATTGGCCGAGCCCAGTTCTTC.